These 25 T cell receptor beta chains were sequenced from one sample in a study of chemoradiotherapy in HPV16-positive cancers. Profiled with immunoSEQ multiplex PCR; TCRdb holds only in-frame clones, not every one. The sample has 10,000 or so clones; around 82% are singletons. Specimen: blood, collected from a patient who underwent chemoradiotherapy. The receptors shown here come from a human donor with HPV-associated anogenital cancer.

V usage is TRBV2 and J usage is TRBJ2-2; 8 bases align to TRBD2. V was pared by 5 bases and J by 4 bases, with 6 bases of the junction left unmatched. This CDR3 contains 15 residues. CDR1 and CDR2 (germline): SNHLY, FYNNEI. The CDR3 region is CASSPESGGTGELFF. The CDR3 DNA sequence: TGTGCCAGCAGTCCGGAAAGCGGGGGCACCGGGGAGCTGTTTTTT.

This chain uses TRBV27 with TRBJ2-7, with D hard to call. V was trimmed by 3 bases and J by 3 bases, leaving 12 bases between them. The V gene's germline CDR1 is MNHEY and CDR2 SMNVEV (reference sequence). The CDR3 length is 14 residues. CDR3 sequence reads: CASSLSEKNYEQYF. For the CDR3, the DNA is TGTGCCAGCAGTTTGTCGGAGAAGAACTACGAGCAGTACTTC.

The chain is built from TRBV7-2 and TRBJ2-1; D perhaps matches TRBD2 (5 bases). CDR3 length: 14 residues. Per the germline V gene, CDR1 is SGHTA and CDR2 is FQGNSA. Between the trimmed V and J ends, which lost 0 bases and 10 bases, there was a span of 13 bases. CDR3 nucleotide sequence: TGTGCCAGCAGCTTAGCGCTAGCCTCGGGGGAGCAGTTCTTC. Its protein is CASSLALASGEQFF.

V is TRBV11-3 and J is TRBJ1-1, with a weak D call TRBD1 (6 bases). V dropped 3 bases and J dropped 5 bases, with 13 bases sitting between them. The length of the CDR3 is 14 residues. In germline, CDR1 is SGHNT, CDR2 YENEEA. The chain's CDR3 is CASSFRGADTEAFF. CDR3 coding DNA: TGTGCCAGCAGCTTCCGGGGGGCTGATACTGAAGCTTTCTTT.

The genes are TRBV21-1 and TRBJ1-2; the table's D call of TRBD1 was not tested on the DNA. TRBV21-1 is labeled a pseudogene. The CDR3 loop spans 16 amino acids. Here the CDR3 reads CASSPQGANPNYGYTF. The CDR3 DNA reads as TGTGCCAGCAGCCCACAGGGGGCCAACCCCAACTATGGCTACACCTTC.

The V gene is TRBV2, the J gene TRBJ2-3, with TRBD1 identical over 8 bases. Per the germline V gene, CDR1 is SNHLY and CDR2 is FYNNEI. The CDR3 has 15 amino acids. V lost 5 bases and J lost 5; bases outside the gene matches: 9. In DNA form, the CDR3 reads TGTGCCAGCAGTAAAGACAGGGGTTTAAAAGATACGCAGTATTTT. Translation: CASSKDRGLKDTQYF. Together with reference TRBV2 and TRBJ2-3, the CDR3 gives the full variable domain: EPEVTQTPSHQVTQMGQEVILRCVPISNHLYFYWYRQILGQKVEFLVSFYNNEISEKSEIFDDQFSVERPDGSNFTLKIRSTKLEDSAMYFCASSKDRGLKDTQYFGPGTRLTVL.

This chain uses TRBV6-1 with TRBJ2-5; 8 bases align to TRBD1. The J call could be wrong; TRBJ2-7 is a better fit for the DNA end. CDR1 is MNHNS and CDR2 is SASEGT in the germline V gene. The CDR3 loop spans 14 amino acids. The CDR3 DNA sequence: TGTGCCAGCAACTCCGGGACAGGTCCCTACGAGCAGTACTTC. This gives the protein CASNSGTGPYEQYF.

V usage is TRBV5-1 and J usage is TRBJ2-7; maybe TRBD2 (6 bases). V was trimmed by 4 bases and J by 3 bases, leaving 14 bases between them. The CDR3 extends over 14 amino acids. In germline, CDR1 is SGHRS, CDR2 YFSETQ. CDR3 DNA: TGCGCCAGCAGCCCGGGGGTTGGGCTCTACGAGCAGTACTTC. Its protein is CASSPGVGLYEQYF.

The rearrangement uses TRBV9 and TRBJ2-2; 7 nucleotides match TRBD2. V gave up 3 bases and J gave up 3 bases; unmatched junction bases: 5. The germline gives CDR1 SGDLS, CDR2 YYNGEE. The CDR3 length is 15 residues. CDR3 amino acids: CASSAEAGYTGELFF. As DNA, the CDR3 is TGTGCCAGCAGCGCGGAAGCGGGGTACACCGGGGAGCTGTTTTTT. The variable domain in full, completed from reference TRBV9 and TRBJ2-2, reads DSGVTQTPKHLITATGQRVTLRCSPRSGDLSVYWYQQSLDQGLQFLIQYYNGEERAKGNILERFSAQQFPDLHSELNLSSLELGDSALYFCASSAEAGYTGELFFGEGSRLTVL.

The chain uses TRBV2 and TRBJ1-5; unclear D gene. This CDR3 has 12 amino acids. Germline V gene data show CDR1 as SNHLY and CDR2 as FYNNEI. The V gene lost 4 bases and the J gene lost 6 bases, with 7 bases spanning the gap. The CDR3 loop reads CASSVGRQPQHF. The CDR3, as DNA: TGTGCCAGCAGTGTTGGCCGTCAGCCCCAGCATTTT.

J is TRBJ2-3 and V is TRBV29-1; 12 nucleotides agree with TRBD2. Per germline, CDR1 SQVTM and CDR2 ANQGSEA. V trimming: 1 base; J trimming: 0 bases; junction bases outside the gene matches: 5. The CDR3 is 17 residues long. The CDR3 DNA sequence: TGCAGCGTTGAAGGGACTAGCGGGGTTGGGAGCACAGATACGCAGTATTTT. Its protein product is CSVEGTSGVGSTDTQYF.

This clone was seen only once. The chain links TRBV5-1 to TRBJ2-7, with 7 bases aligning to TRBD1. Looked up from germline, CDR1 is SGHRS and CDR2 is YFSETQ. This CDR3 contains 14 residues. The ends lost 0 bases at V and 3 bases at J; junction bases unmatched: 3. The CDR3 region is CASSLAGQYYEQYF. The DNA of the CDR3 is TGCGCCAGCAGCTTGGCGGGACAGTACTACGAGCAGTACTTC.

V and J are TRBV19 and TRBJ2-7; the match to TRBD1 covers 8 bases. The CDR3 is made up of 16 amino acids. Germline CDR1 and CDR2: LNHDA and SQIVND (reference sequence). After removal of 4 bases from V and 2 bases from J, the junction contained 10 bases not matched to a gene. The CDR3 loop is CASSRRQGTLTYEQYF. The CDR3 nucleotides read TGTGCCAGTAGTAGGAGACAGGGGACCTTAACCTACGAGCAGTACTTC.

This chain links TRBV9 with TRBJ1-4; no definite D call. Germline V lookup: CDR1 SGDLS, CDR2 YYNGEE. V was trimmed by 3 bases and J by 8 bases, leaving 14 bases between them. CDR3 length: 14 residues. The CDR3 DNA reads as TGTGCCAGCAGCGCTGATCCCGGTGAGGAAAAACTGTTTTTT. Protein sequence: CASSADPGEEKLFF.

The V and J genes are TRBV5-1 and TRBJ2-3; 9 bases map to TRBD2. Germline V gene lookup returns CDR1 SGHRS and CDR2 YFSETQ. The CDR3 loop spans 16 amino acids. V shed 4 bases and J 3 bases; nucleotides not matched to a gene: 9. The CDR3: CASSVRAGGGTDTQYF. CDR3 DNA: TGCGCCAGCAGCGTACGAGCGGGGGGAGGTACAGATACGCAGTATTTT. Drawing the rest from reference TRBV5-1 and TRBJ2-3, the complete variable domain is KAGVTQTPRYLIKTRGQQVTLSCSPISGHRSVSWYQQTPGQGLQFLFEYFSETQRNKGNFPGRFSGRQFSNSRSEMNVSTLELGDSALYLCASSVRAGGGTDTQYFGPGTRLTVL.

V gene TRBV5-5 combines with J gene TRBJ2-7; D gene uncertain. The germline V gene has CDR1 SGHKS and CDR2 YYEKEE (reference sequence). Deletions cut 2 bases from V and 4 bases from J, with 4 bases between. The CDR3 is 11 residues long. CDR3 amino acids: CASSFGYEQYF. The CDR3 coding sequence is TGTGCCAGCAGCTTCGGATACGAGCAGTACTTC.

This rearrangement joins TRBV5-4 to TRBJ1-1; 11 bases map to TRBD1. In germline, CDR1 is SGHNT, CDR2 YYREEE (reference sequence). This CDR3 has 17 residues. The junction had 6 bases not matched to a gene; V was cut back by 2 bases and J by 0 bases. The CDR3 here is CASSLLGQGAMNTEAFF. The CDR3 nucleotides are TGTGCCAGCAGCTTACTAGGACAGGGGGCCATGAACACTGAAGCTTTCTTT.

V is TRBV19 and J is TRBJ1-2; 9 bases align to TRBD1. V gave up 4 bases and J gave up 4 bases; unmatched junction bases: 7. CDR3 length: 15 residues. The germline V gene has CDR1 LNHDA and CDR2 SQIVND (reference sequence). This chain's CDR3 is CASSTTGTGTYGYTF. CDR3 nucleotides: TGTGCCAGTAGTACTACCGGGACAGGGACCTATGGCTACACCTTC.

The CDR3 sequence is CASSEARPDTQYF. The CDR3 DNA follows: TGTGCCAGCAGTGAAGCCAGACCAGATACGCAGTATTTT. J is TRBJ2-3 and V is TRBV6-1; D unresolved. CDR1 and CDR2 from the germline V gene are MNHNS and SASEGT. The CDR3 runs 13 residues. Trimming removed 0 bases from V and 4 bases from J, with 5 bases in between.

This sequence joins TRBV5-6 and TRBJ1-2; 8 nucleotides match TRBD1. The germline CDR1 and CDR2 sequences are SGHDT and YYEEEE. After removal of 0 bases from V and 4 bases from J, the junction contained 5 bases not matched to a gene. The CDR3 runs 15 residues. The DNA for the CDR3 is TGTGCCAGCAGCTTGGACAGGGGGGGCCTCTATGGCTACACCTTC. The encoded protein is CASSLDRGGLYGYTF.

The CDR3 loop is CSARGGHRLHF. The CDR3 region has the DNA TGCAGTGCTAGGGGGGGACATCGCCTCCACTTT. V and J are TRBV20-1 and TRBJ1-6, with D possibly being TRBD1 (6 bases). Trimming removed 3 bases at V and 15 bases at J, with 12 bases between. Looked up from germline, CDR1 is DFQATT and CDR2 is SNEGSKA (reference sequence). This CDR3 spans 11 amino acids.

This clone has just one count. The chain couples TRBV21-1 to TRBJ2-1; no DNA check was done on the table's D call, TRBD1. TRBV21-1 is a pseudogene segment. The CDR3 runs to 18 residues. The CDR3 region has the DNA TGTGCCAGCAGCAGGACAGGGGGCCGTTTTAACTCCTACAATGAGCAGTTCTTC. Translating gives CASSRTGGRFNSYNEQFF.

This chain uses TRBV18 with TRBJ1-1, with 8 bases matching TRBD1. V shed 3 bases, J shed 4 bases, and the junction held 1 base outside the gene matches. This CDR3 has 13 residues. Germline CDR1 and CDR2: KGHSH and LQKENI. The CDR3 region is CASSPGQGTEAFF. CDR3 in DNA: TGTGCCAGCTCACCCGGACAGGGCACTGAAGCTTTCTTT.

Only a few counts were recorded for this clone. CDR3 sequence: CASSVDRGNQPQHF. As DNA, the CDR3 is TGTGCCAGCAGCGTCGACAGGGGCAATCAGCCCCAGCATTTT. J is TRBJ1-5 and V is TRBV7-6, with 7 bases lining up with TRBD1. The J segment lost 2 bases and the V segment lost 5 bases, leaving 3 bases of the junction unmatched. The germline V gene encodes CDR1 SGHVS and CDR2 FNYEAQ. CDR3 length: 14 amino acids.

CDR3 DNA sequence: TGTGCCAGTAGTATAGATATTAGTATGGGGGTTATTTACGGCGAAGCTTTCTTT. Its protein product is CASSIDISMGVIYGEAFF. The chain links TRBV19 to TRBJ1-1, with a tentative D call TRBD1 (5 bases). The CDR3 is 18 amino acids. Per the germline V gene, CDR1 is LNHDA and CDR2 is SQIVND (reference sequence). V lost 0 bases and J 8 bases, leaving 25 bases between the germline ends.